This T cell receptor (beta chain) stems from a study of T cell responses to AZD1222 COVID-19 vaccine. The germline V gene encodes CDR1 MNHEY and CDR2 SMNVEV (reference sequence). The CDR3 length is 13 residues. The V end was cut by 9 bases, the J end by 0 bases, with 10 bases between. Libraries were prepared by immunoSEQ multiplex PCR; TCRdb keeps only in-frame clonotypes and omits some of them. The sample contains roughly 70,000 clones, over 80% of which appear only once. This material consisted of peripheral blood, taken 28 days after the second dose of the MenACWY control vaccine. V gene TRBV27 combines with J gene TRBJ2-3, with a tentative D call TRBD2 (5 bases). The sequence was obtained from an adult who received the MenACWY meningococcal vaccine as a control. The CDR3 here is CASQKRSTDTQYF. The DNA for the CDR3 is TGTGCCAGTCAAAAGCGGAGCACAGATACGCAGTATTTT.